Included here is one TCR beta chain sequence, with context. Its antigen is currently unknown. These data come from a study of T cell responses to AZD1222 COVID-19 vaccine. Study outcomes and limitations: Within unmutated variant regions lay the reported targets of nearly half of spike-specific TCRs. The donor group comprised mostly white British people and more females; the analysis possibly underestimated clonal diversity.

Assay: immunoSEQ multiplex PCR; the TCRdb copy retains only in-frame clones and omits some. This table holds about 73,000 clones, 80% found once. CDR1 is SGHVS and CDR2 is FQNEAQ in the germline V gene. The CDR3 is 13 amino acids. The germline V and J ends were trimmed by 2 bases and 11 bases, with 15 bases remaining between them. Both about-4-week and about-12-week second-dose recipients were combined. The J gene is TRBJ1-1, the V gene TRBV7-8, with D unclear. This TCR came from an adult who received the AZD1222 COVID-19 vaccine. Sequences were derived from peripheral blood, sampled 28 days after the second AZD1222 dose. The CDR3 is CASSLKGDPKAFF. The CDR3 nucleotides read TGTGCCAGCAGCTTAAAAGGAGATCCTAAGGCTTTCTTT.